The clone carrying this T cell receptor (beta chain) was counted at least ten times. This record belongs to a study of T cells in Graves' hyperthyroidism and ophthalmopathy. V lost 6 bases and J lost 9, with 18 bases in between. CDR3 size: 14 residues. TCR beta CDR3 region amplification was performed from RNA transcripts. When the TCR CDR3 underwent first-round RT-PCR, the HTBI primer set was used. One entry per CDR3 protein, called by TCRdb with MiXCR from the multiplex PCR reads. The profile shows 490,000 or so distinct CDR3 sequences, about 20% of them singletons. This TCR was sampled from a man aged 35-49 years with Graves' ophthalmopathy. This chain joins TRBV12-3 or TRBV12-4 and TRBJ2-1, with D hard to call. Material for sequencing was blood. In DNA form, the CDR3 reads TGTGCCAGCAGCCGCCCAATTGTGGATGCTGAGCAGTTCTTC. Translating it yields CASSRPIVDAEQFF.